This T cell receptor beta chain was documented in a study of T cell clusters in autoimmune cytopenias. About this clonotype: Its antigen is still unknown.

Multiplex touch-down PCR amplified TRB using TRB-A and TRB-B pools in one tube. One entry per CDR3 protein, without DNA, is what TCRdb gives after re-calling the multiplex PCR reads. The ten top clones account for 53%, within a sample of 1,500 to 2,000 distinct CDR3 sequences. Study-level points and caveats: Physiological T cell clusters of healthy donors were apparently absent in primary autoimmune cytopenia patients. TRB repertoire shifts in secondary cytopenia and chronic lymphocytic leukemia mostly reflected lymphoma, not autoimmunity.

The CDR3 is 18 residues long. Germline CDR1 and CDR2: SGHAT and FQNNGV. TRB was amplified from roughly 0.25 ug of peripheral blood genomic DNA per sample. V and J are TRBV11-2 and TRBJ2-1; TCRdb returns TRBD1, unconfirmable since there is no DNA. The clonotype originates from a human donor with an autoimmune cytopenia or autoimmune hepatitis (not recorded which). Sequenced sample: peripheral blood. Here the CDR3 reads CASKSGTGGTSSYNEQFF.